Listed below are T cell receptor beta chains from one sample, sequenced in a study of beta chain features in type 1 diabetes. Sequencing was performed with immunoSEQ multiplex PCR; in TCRdb, only in-frame clones are kept and a portion is missing. The sample includes about 350,000 clones, about 20% of them seen just once. Input material: naive CD4+ T cells from blood. All receptors come from a woman aged 18-30 years in good health. CDR3s include the opening cysteine and the closing phenylalanine or tryptophan. The D gene is left open where the match is weak. Only part of the rows carry a size: once, few, many, or a class if the clone is expanded.

size: .
V: TRBV5-1
J: TRBJ1-1
D: TRBD1
CDR3: CASSWTGGWTEAFF
DNA: TGCGCCAGCAGCTGGACAGGGGGTTGGACTGAAGCTTTCTTT

size: .
V: TRBV7-9
J: TRBJ2-7
D: .
CDR3: CASSPEVRVYEQYF
DNA: TGTGCCAGCAGCCCAGAGGTCAGAGTCTACGAGCAGTACTTC

size: few
V: TRBV6-1
J: TRBJ1-1
D: TRBD1
CDR3: CASSSTGDTEAFF
DNA: TGTGCCAGCAGTTCGACAGGGGACACTGAAGCTTTCTTT

size: .
V: TRBV7-9
J: TRBJ2-1
D: TRBD2
CDR3: CASSLRLAGSYNEQFF
DNA: TGTGCCAGCAGCTTGAGACTAGCGGGATCCTACAATGAGCAGTTCTTC

size: .
V: TRBV5-1
J: TRBJ2-3
D: .
CDR3: CASSSSSEGDTQYF
DNA: TGCGCCAGCAGCTCGTCTAGCGAGGGAGATACGCAGTATTTT

size: .
V: TRBV2
J: TRBJ1-5
D: .
CDR3: CASTRRGGNQPQHF
DNA: TGTGCCAGCACCCGCAGGGGCGGGAATCAGCCCCAGCATTTT

size: .
V: TRBV30
J: TRBJ2-1
D: .
CDR3: CAWSVDGGHNEQFF
DNA: TGTGCCTGGAGTGTGGACGGGGGGCACAATGAGCAGTTCTTC

size: .
V: TRBV7-2
J: TRBJ2-5
D: .
CDR3: CASSLVSGSQETQYF
DNA: TGTGCCAGCAGCTTAGTCTCCGGGTCACAAGAGACCCAGTACTTC

size: few
V: TRBV7-8
J: TRBJ2-2
D: .
CDR3: CASSLVRWNTGELFF
DNA: TGTGCCAGCAGCTTAGTCAGGTGGAACACCGGGGAGCTGTTTTTT

size: .
V: TRBV2
J: TRBJ2-2
D: .
CDR3: CASRTIPGELFF
DNA: TGTGCCAGCAGAACAATCCCGGGGGAGCTGTTTTTT

size: few
V: TRBV6-1
J: TRBJ2-5
D: .
CDR3: CASSGRQPQETQYF
DNA: TGTGCCAGCAGTGGTCGACAGCCCCAAGAGACCCAGTACTTC

size: few
V: TRBV4-1
J: TRBJ2-5
D: TRBD2
CDR3: CASSPQGLAGGETQYF
DNA: TGCGCCAGCAGCCCCCAGGGACTAGCGGGAGGAGAGACCCAGTACTTC

size: .
V: TRBV10-3
J: TRBJ2-4
D: TRBD2
CDR3: CAISEWGSGSGGHIQYF
DNA: TGTGCCATCAGTGAGTGGGGTAGCGGGAGCGGAGGCCACATTCAGTACTTC